The clone carrying this TCR beta chain was observed at least ten times. The data derive from a study of T-cell reconstitution after alpha-beta-depleted transplantation in children. This sample's TCRbeta library carried unique molecular identifier barcodes. TCRdb re-derived calls from the PCR reads in MiXCR, one entry per CDR3 protein. This table has over 200,000 distinct CDR3 sequences, about a tenth appearing once. This TCR derives from a child less than two years old with acute myeloid leukemia, due to receive a stem cell transplant. The sequencing here drew on PBMCs, taken before TCRalphabeta/CD19-depleted stem cell transplant.

The CDR3 coding sequence is TGCGCCAGCAGTGAAGGTCGGAACACTGAAGCTTTCTTT. This translates into CASSEGRNTEAFF. V and J are TRBV10-2 and TRBJ1-1, with D unresolved. CDR1 and CDR2 (germline): WSHSY, SAAADI. CDR3 length: 13 residues. The V and J ends lost 3 bases and 1 base respectively, with 6 bases between them.